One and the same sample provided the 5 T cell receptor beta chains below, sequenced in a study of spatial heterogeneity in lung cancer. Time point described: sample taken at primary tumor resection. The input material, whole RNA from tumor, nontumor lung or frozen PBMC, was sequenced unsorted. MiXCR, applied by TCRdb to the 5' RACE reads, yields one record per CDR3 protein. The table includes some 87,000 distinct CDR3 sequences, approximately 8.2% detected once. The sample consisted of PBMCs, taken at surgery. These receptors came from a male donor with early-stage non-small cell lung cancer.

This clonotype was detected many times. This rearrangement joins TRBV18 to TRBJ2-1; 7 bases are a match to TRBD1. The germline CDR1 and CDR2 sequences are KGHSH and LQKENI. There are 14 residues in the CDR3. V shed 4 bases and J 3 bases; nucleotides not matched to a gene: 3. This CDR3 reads CASSHRDSYNEQFF. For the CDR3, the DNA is TGTGCCAGCTCACACCGGGACAGCTACAATGAGCAGTTCTTC.

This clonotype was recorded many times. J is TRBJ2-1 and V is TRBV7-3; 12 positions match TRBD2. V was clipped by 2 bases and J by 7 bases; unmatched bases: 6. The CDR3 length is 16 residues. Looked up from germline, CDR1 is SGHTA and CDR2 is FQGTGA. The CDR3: CASSLGGTSGFNEQFF. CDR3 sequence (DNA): TGTGCCAGCAGCTTAGGTGGGACTAGCGGGTTTAATGAGCAGTTCTTC. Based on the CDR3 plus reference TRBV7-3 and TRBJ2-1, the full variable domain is GAGVSQTPSNKVTEKGKYVELRCDPISGHTALYWYRQSLGQGPEFLIYFQGTGAADDSGLPNDRFFAVRPEGSVSTLKIQRTERGDSAVYLCASSLGGTSGFNEQFFGPGTRLTVL.

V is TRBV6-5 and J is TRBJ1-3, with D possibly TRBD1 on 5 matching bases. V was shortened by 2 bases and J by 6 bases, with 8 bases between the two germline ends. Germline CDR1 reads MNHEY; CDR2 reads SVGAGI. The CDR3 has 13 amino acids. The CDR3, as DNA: TGTGCCAGCAGTTACCCAGGGTCAAACACCATATATTTT. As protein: CASSYPGSNTIYF.

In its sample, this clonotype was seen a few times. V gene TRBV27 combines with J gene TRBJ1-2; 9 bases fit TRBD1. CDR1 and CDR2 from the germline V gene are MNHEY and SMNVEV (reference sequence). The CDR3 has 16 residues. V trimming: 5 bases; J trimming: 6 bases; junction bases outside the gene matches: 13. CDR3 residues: CASSSNRGRIPDGYTF. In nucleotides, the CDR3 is TGTGCCAGCAGTAGTAACAGGGGGCGCATCCCCGATGGCTACACCTTC.

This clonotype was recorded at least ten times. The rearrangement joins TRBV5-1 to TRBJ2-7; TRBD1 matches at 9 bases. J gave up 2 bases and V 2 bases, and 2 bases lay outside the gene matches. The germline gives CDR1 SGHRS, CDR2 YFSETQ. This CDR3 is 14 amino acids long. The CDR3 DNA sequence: TGCGCCAGCAGCTTCCGGGACAGGGCCTACGAGCAGTACTTC. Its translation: CASSFRDRAYEQYF.